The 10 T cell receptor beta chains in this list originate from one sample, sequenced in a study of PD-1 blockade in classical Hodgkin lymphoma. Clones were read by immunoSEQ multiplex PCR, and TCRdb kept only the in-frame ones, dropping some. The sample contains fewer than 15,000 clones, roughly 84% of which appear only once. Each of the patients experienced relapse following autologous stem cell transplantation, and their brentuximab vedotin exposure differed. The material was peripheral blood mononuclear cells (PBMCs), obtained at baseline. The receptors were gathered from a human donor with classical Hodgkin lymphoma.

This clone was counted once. The CDR3 DNA is TGTGCCACCAGCCGGGACAAAAAACTTCTTGGCAATGAAAAACTGTTTTTT. Protein product: CATSRDKKLLGNEKLFF. The chain has TRBV15 and TRBJ1-4, with D possibly matching TRBD1 (6 bases). With 5 bases removed from V and 5 bases from J, the gap between germline ends came to 21 bases. The length of the CDR3 is 17 residues. Germline CDR1 LNHNV, CDR2 YYDKDF (reference sequence).

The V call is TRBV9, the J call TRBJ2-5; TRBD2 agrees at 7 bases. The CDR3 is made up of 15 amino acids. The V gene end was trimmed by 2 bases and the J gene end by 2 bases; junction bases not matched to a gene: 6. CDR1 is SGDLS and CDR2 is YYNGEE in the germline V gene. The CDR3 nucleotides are TGTGCCAGCAGCGTTGGGCTAGCGGCACAAGAGACCCAGTACTTC. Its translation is CASSVGLAAQETQYF.

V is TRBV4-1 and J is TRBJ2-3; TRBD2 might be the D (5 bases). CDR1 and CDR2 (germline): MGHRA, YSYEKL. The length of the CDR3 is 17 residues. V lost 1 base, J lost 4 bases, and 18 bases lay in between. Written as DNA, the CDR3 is TGCGCCAGCAGCCAAGGACGCACTAGTGCCGGGGCAGATACGCAGTATTTT. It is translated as CASSQGRTSAGADTQYF.

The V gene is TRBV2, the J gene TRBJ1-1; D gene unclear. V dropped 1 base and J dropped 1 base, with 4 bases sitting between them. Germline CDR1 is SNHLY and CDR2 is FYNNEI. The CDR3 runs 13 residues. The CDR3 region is CASSEEGNTEAFF. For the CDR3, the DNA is TGTGCCAGCAGTGAAGAGGGGAACACTGAAGCTTTCTTT.

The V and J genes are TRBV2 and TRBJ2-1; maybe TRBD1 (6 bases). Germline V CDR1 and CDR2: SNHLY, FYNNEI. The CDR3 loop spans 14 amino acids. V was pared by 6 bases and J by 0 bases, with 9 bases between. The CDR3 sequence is CASRADSSYNEQFF. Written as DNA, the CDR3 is TGTGCCAGCAGAGCGGACAGCTCCTACAATGAGCAGTTCTTC.

The CDR3 DNA reads as TGTGCCAGCAGCGTGGGCGGGGGGGCCCTTGAGCAGTTCTTC. This codes for CASSVGGGALEQFF. The V gene is TRBV9, the J gene TRBJ2-1, with 9 nucleotides matching TRBD2. CDR3 length equals 14 residues. V trimming: 2 bases; J trimming: 9 bases; junction bases outside the gene matches: 6. Germline assignment: CDR1 SGDLS and CDR2 YYNGEE.

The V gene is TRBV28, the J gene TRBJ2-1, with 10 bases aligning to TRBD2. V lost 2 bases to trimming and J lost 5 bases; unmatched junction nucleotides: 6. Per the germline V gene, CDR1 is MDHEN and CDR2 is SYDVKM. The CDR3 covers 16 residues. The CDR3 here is CASSLGRSGRDNEQFF. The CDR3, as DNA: TGTGCCAGCAGTTTAGGAAGAAGCGGGAGGGACAATGAGCAGTTCTTC.

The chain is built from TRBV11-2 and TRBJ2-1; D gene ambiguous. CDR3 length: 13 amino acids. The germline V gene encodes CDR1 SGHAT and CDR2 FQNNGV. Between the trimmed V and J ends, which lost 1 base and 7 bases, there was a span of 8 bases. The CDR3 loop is CASSLGRLNEQFF. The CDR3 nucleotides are TGTGCCAGCAGCTTAGGGCGGCTAAATGAGCAGTTCTTC. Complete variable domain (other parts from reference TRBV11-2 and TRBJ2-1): EAGVAQSPRYKIIEKRQSVAFWCNPISGHATLYWYQQILGQGPKLLIQFQNNGVVDDSQLPKDRFSAERLKGVDSTLKIQPAKLEDSAVYLCASSLGRLNEQFFGPGTRLTVL.

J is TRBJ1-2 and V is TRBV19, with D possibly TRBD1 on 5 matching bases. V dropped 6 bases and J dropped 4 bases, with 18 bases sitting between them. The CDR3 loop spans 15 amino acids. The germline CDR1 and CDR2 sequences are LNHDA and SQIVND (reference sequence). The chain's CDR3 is CASSPRGDVLYGYTF. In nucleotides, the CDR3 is TGTGCCAGTAGCCCTCGGGGGGACGTTCTCTATGGCTACACCTTC.

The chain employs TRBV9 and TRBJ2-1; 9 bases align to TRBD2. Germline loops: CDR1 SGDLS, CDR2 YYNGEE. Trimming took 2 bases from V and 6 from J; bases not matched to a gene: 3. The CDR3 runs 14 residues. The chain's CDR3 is CASSVSGRSNEQFF. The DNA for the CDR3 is TGTGCCAGCAGCGTGAGCGGGAGGAGCAATGAGCAGTTCTTC.